This T cell receptor beta chain derives from a study of blood T cells in healthy people across ages. Findings and limits, study-wide: Age advanced and TCR beta diversity per million T cells fell, roughly linearly.

The V gene's germline CDR1 is SNHLY and CDR2 FYNNEI. Trimming cost V 4 bases and J 7 bases; bases outside gene matches: 10. CDR3 length: 15 residues. Healthy Russian Caucasian donors spanned ages about 6 to 100 years. Each donor gave roughly 10 milliliters of peripheral blood. Extracted total RNA amounted to at least 5.5 micrograms for each sample. Turning to this clonotype: Its antigen remains unknown.

Next came a second PCR, run for about 7 to 11 cycles, which used a sample-barcoded 5' primer along with a J-beta primer mix. MiXCR, run by TCRdb on the 5' RACE reads, gives a single entry per CDR3 protein. Of 650,000 to 950,000 distinct CDR3 sequences listed, 40% to 50% are singletons. This rearrangement joins TRBV2 to TRBJ2-7, with 10 bases matching TRBD1. Specimen: blood. This TCR was sampled from a man aged 60 to 69 in good health. The CDR3 loop reads CASSVGQGSHNEQYF. CDR3 sequence (DNA): TGTGCCAGCAGTGTGGGACAGGGGTCCCACAATGAGCAGTACTTC.